The entry below describes one T cell receptor beta chain. There are 14 residues in the CDR3. This record belongs to a study of blood T cell repertoires in COVID-19. Looking at the study overall: COVID-19 samples collected from the United States, Italy and Spain covered acute and convalescent phases. Sample material is recorded as cDNA or gDNA derived from T cells, B-cell-depleted T cells, or PBMCs.

Authors' processing steps: Counts of nucleated cells, estimated from reference gene primer amplification, were obtained. Only in-frame clones appear in the TCRdb table, and some are missing; sequencing was by immunoSEQ multiplex PCR. D and trimming were read from the DNA, whereas the V and J calls and clone size are those reported in that table. The repertoire holds 90,000 to 120,000 clones, with more than 70% as singletons. The sequence was collected from a man aged 35-49 years with active or convalescent COVID-19. Sequencing input: peripheral blood. This chain uses TRBV21-1 with TRBJ1-2; no DNA check was done on the table's D call, TRBD1. TRBV21-1 is listed as a pseudogene. The CDR3 DNA is TGTGCCAGCAGCGGCGGACAGGGAGAGGTTGGCTACACCTTC. Translated: CASSGGQGEVGYTF.